The next 8 T cell receptor beta chains were all read from a single sample in a study of post-analysis software for immune sequencing data. The TCR beta cDNA libraries contained unique molecular identifiers. TCRdb reprocessed the PCR reads via MiXCR and lists one record per CDR3 protein. The sample has roughly 150,000 distinct CDR3 sequences, under 40% seen once. Sequencing used blood, obtained after autologous hematopoietic stem cell transplantation. These receptors were collected from a girl between 5 and 17 years old with multiple sclerosis.

J is TRBJ1-1 and V is TRBV2, with D unclear. The CDR3 consists of 13 residues. Trimming took off 3 bases at V and 0 bases at J, with 5 bases between the two ends. Germline-derived CDR1 and CDR2 are SNHLY and FYNNEI. CDR3 sequence reads: CASSEAVNTEAFF. CDR3 nucleotides: TGTGCCAGCAGTGAGGCTGTGAACACTGAAGCTTTCTTT. The full variable domain, in which reference TRBV2 and TRBJ1-1 provide the parts outside the CDR3, is EPEVTQTPSHQVTQMGQEVILRCVPISNHLYFYWYRQILGQKVEFLVSFYNNEISEKSEIFDDQFSVERPDGSNFTLKIRSTKLEDSAMYFCASSEAVNTEAFFGQGTRLTVV.

This rearrangement joins TRBV12-3 or TRBV12-4 to TRBJ2-7; unclear D gene. Trimming took off 2 bases at V and 5 bases at J, with 10 bases between the two ends. The length of the CDR3 is 13 residues. The CDR3 DNA reads as TGTGCCAGCAGTTTAAGGTCCGGGCACGAGCAGTACTTC. It is translated as CASSLRSGHEQYF.

A few counts support this clonotype. The rearrangement uses TRBV29-1 and TRBJ2-4; D gene uncertain. Trimming took off 7 bases at V and 0 bases at J, with 7 bases between the two ends. This CDR3 contains 12 residues. Per the germline V gene, CDR1 is SQVTM and CDR2 is ANQGSEA. CDR3 region: CSGGLAKNIQYF. CDR3 in DNA: TGCAGCGGTGGCTTAGCCAAAAACATTCAGTACTTC.

This chain joins TRBV6-5 and TRBJ2-4; 10 bases are a match to TRBD1. The DNA end lines up better with TRBJ2-7; the J call may be wrong. CDR1 MNHEY and CDR2 SVGAGI come from the germline V gene. This CDR3 spans 14 amino acids. CDR3 sequence (DNA): TGTGCCAGCAGTTCGGCCGGGACAGGGGTCGAGCAGTACTTC. The encoded protein is CASSSAGTGVEQYF.

DNA of the CDR3: TGCAGTGCTAGGGGCTCGAGTGGGGGCGGCGCGCCCACTGAAGCTTTCTTT. The encoded protein is CSARGSSGGGAPTEAFF. V gene TRBV20-1 combines with J gene TRBJ1-1, with D possibly TRBD1 on 6 matching bases. The germline V and J ends were trimmed by 3 bases and 4 bases, with 24 bases remaining between them. The length of the CDR3 is 17 residues. The germline V gene has CDR1 DFQATT and CDR2 SNEGSKA (reference sequence).

V usage is TRBV30 and J usage is TRBJ2-1; D might be TRBD1 (5 bases). Trimming left V 2 bases short and J 6 bases short, with 8 bases between. The CDR3 has 12 amino acids. The germline V gene encodes CDR1 GTSNPN and CDR2 SVGIG (reference sequence). CDR3 nucleotides: TGTGCCTGGAGTCCCCAGGGCAATGAGCAGTTCTTC. Protein product: CAWSPQGNEQFF.

V usage is TRBV20-1 and J usage is TRBJ2-3; 10 nucleotides agree with TRBD2. The J segment lost 8 bases and the V segment lost 6 bases, leaving 11 bases of the junction unmatched. CDR1 DFQATT and CDR2 SNEGSKA come from the germline V gene (reference sequence). The CDR3 runs to 14 residues. The CDR3 loop reads CSARALAGVGTQYF. Here the CDR3 DNA reads TGCAGTGCCCGGGCGCTAGCGGGAGTAGGTACGCAGTATTTT.

This clonotype has a handful of counts. V usage is TRBV15 and J usage is TRBJ1-5, with a tentative D call TRBD1 (5 bases). The V gene's germline CDR1 is LNHNV and CDR2 YYDKDF (reference sequence). This CDR3 region has 14 residues. Trimming left V 1 base short and J 5 bases short, with 9 bases between. CDR3 amino acids: CATSRGDGYQPQHF. For the CDR3, the DNA is TGTGCCACCAGCAGAGGGGACGGATATCAGCCCCAGCATTTT.